One and the same sample provided the 32 T cell receptor beta chains below, sequenced in a study of blood T cells in healthy people across ages. Together with a sample-barcoded 5' primer, a J-beta primer mix was included in a second PCR lasting roughly 7 to 11 cycles. MiXCR, run by TCRdb on the 5' RACE reads, gives a single entry per CDR3 protein. The sample has approximately 1.5 million distinct CDR3 sequences, about 42% seen once. Specimen: blood. The receptors here all came from a woman under 30 in good health.

The gene calls are TRBV11-2 and TRBJ1-1; a weak D match, TRBD1 (6 bases). Trimming left V 3 bases short and J 12 bases short, with 14 bases between. Germline CDR1 and CDR2: SGHAT and FQNNGV. This CDR3 has 12 residues. This CDR3 is CASSFGGPTSFF. The CDR3 nucleotides are TGTGCCAGCAGCTTTGGGGGCCCTACGTCTTTCTTT.

This clonotype was counted between two and nine times. J is TRBJ1-2 and V is TRBV6-1; D is perhaps TRBD1 (6 bases). This CDR3 has 13 residues. Trimming removed 4 bases from V and 8 bases from J, with 14 bases in between. Germline-derived CDR1 and CDR2 are MNHNS and SASEGT. This chain's CDR3 is CASSAYRGQGYTF. The DNA of the CDR3 is TGTGCCAGCAGTGCCTACAGAGGACAGGGCTACACCTTC.

This sequence joins TRBV20-1 and TRBJ1-5; no reliable D call. Germline V lookup: CDR1 DFQATT, CDR2 SNEGSKA (reference sequence). Trimming took off 5 bases at V and 3 bases at J, with 8 bases between the two ends. The CDR3 sequence is 12 residues long. The CDR3 is CSAYRNNQPQHF. The CDR3 DNA reads as TGCAGTGCTTACCGAAACAATCAGCCCCAGCATTTT.

As concerns this clonotype: Relative to the germline gene, one junction end is altered; a read error may explain this. This chain uses TRBV7-6 with TRBJ2-7; possibly TRBD2 for D (6 bases). Germline assignment: CDR1 SGHVS and CDR2 FNYEAQ. This CDR3 region has 14 residues. CDR3 protein: CASSVAEGFYEQYF. CDR3 bases: TGTGCCAGCAGCGTAGCGGAAGGATTTTACGAGCAGTACTTC.

V gene TRBV21-1 combines with J gene TRBJ2-1; the listed D gene, TRBD2, was not tested against the DNA. TRBV21-1 is deemed a pseudogene. The CDR3 contains 16 residues. CDR3 protein: CASSKGAVDLGGEQFF. DNA of the CDR3: TGTGCCAGCAGCAAAGGAGCAGTCGACCTCGGAGGGGAGCAGTTCTTC.

This clonotype was detected only once. This rearrangement joins TRBV25-1 to TRBJ1-1; tentatively, D is TRBD1 (5 bases). The CDR3 length is 13 residues. Trimming pared 8 bases from V and 7 bases from J, leaving 17 bases between. Germline CDR1 reads MGHDK; CDR2 reads SYGVNS. CDR3 DNA: TGTGCCAGCGAAAGGCTAGGCGGGGGTGAAGCTTTCTTT. It is translated as CASERLGGGEAFF.

This clonotype was recorded many times. The chain is built from TRBV7-2 and TRBJ1-5; maybe TRBD1 (6 bases). CDR3 length: 13 amino acids. The germline V gene has CDR1 SGHTA and CDR2 FQGNSA. The ends were cut back, 5 bases at V and 6 bases at J, with 11 bases in the middle. CDR3 DNA sequence: TGTGCCAGCAGCCCAACAGGGATTCAGCCCCAGCATTTT. Protein product: CASSPTGIQPQHF.

This clonotype was counted a few times. The chain uses TRBV4-1 and TRBJ1-1; 7 positions match TRBD1. Trimming removed 4 bases from V and 0 bases from J; junction bases left unmatched: 8. The CDR3 covers 16 residues. Germline V gives CDR1 MGHRA, CDR2 YSYEKL. This CDR3 reads CASSRISTGMNTEAFF. In nucleotides, the CDR3 is TGCGCCAGCAGCCGTATTTCGACAGGGATGAACACTGAAGCTTTCTTT.

This clonotype was seen a single time. The J gene is TRBJ2-7, the V gene TRBV7-9; 8 bases align to TRBD2. The trim removed 2 bases at V and 7 bases at J, leaving 10 bases unmatched. Germline lookup yields CDR1 SEHNR and CDR2 FQNEAQ (reference sequence). The length of the CDR3 is 15 residues. CDR3: CASSLIAGTYNEQYF. The CDR3 DNA follows: TGTGCCAGCAGCTTAATAGCGGGAACCTACAATGAGCAGTACTTC.

V gene TRBV20-1 combines with J gene TRBJ2-3; D gene ambiguous. With 2 bases removed from V and 6 bases from J, the gap between germline ends came to 9 bases. CDR3 length equals 12 residues. The germline V gene encodes CDR1 DFQATT and CDR2 SNEGSKA (reference sequence). The CDR3 region is CSARSSSDTQYF. Here the CDR3 DNA reads TGCAGTGCTAGATCTAGTTCGGATACGCAGTATTTT.

This clonotype was recorded a few times. The chain employs TRBV29-1 and TRBJ2-3; D tentatively reads TRBD1 or TRBD2 (5 bases each). V lost 6 bases and J 0 bases, leaving 19 bases between the germline ends. The CDR3 sequence is 16 residues long. Per the germline V gene, CDR1 is SQVTM and CDR2 is ANQGSEA. In DNA form, the CDR3 reads TGCAGCGTACTCGGGGTTGGACACATTAGCACAGATACGCAGTATTTT. Amino acids: CSVLGVGHISTDTQYF.

The chain couples TRBV18 to TRBJ2-7; TRBD1 agrees at 8 bases. The CDR3 runs to 15 residues. Unmatched junction bases numbered 8, after V lost 6 bases and J lost 1 base. Germline-derived CDR1 and CDR2 are KGHSH and LQKENI. CDR3 DNA sequence: TGTGCCAGCTCGTCCGGGACAGGCCATTCCTACGAGCAGTACTTC. Translated, it gives CASSSGTGHSYEQYF.

There are a few counts of this clonotype. The V call is TRBV29-1, the J call TRBJ2-7; weak D call: TRBD2 (6 bases). Germline lookup yields CDR1 SQVTM and CDR2 ANQGSEA. Trimming removed 2 bases at V and 5 bases at J, with 10 bases between. This CDR3 region has 12 residues. Written as DNA, the CDR3 is TGCAGCGTTGAAAGCGGGCAGAACGAGCAGTACTTC. Its protein product is CSVESGQNEQYF.

Many counts were recorded for this clonotype. The chain carries TRBV7-9 and TRBJ2-7, with 7 bases that match TRBD2. The CDR3 length is 12 residues. Germline loops: CDR1 SEHNR, CDR2 FQNEAQ (reference sequence). Unmatched junction bases numbered 1, after V lost 1 base and J lost 7 bases. The CDR3 is CASSLVSGEQYF. As DNA, the CDR3 is TGTGCCAGCAGCTTAGTTAGCGGGGAGCAGTACTTC. The full variable domain, in which reference TRBV7-9 and TRBJ2-7 provide the parts outside the CDR3, is DTGVSQNPRHKITKRGQNVTFRCDPISEHNRLYWYRQTLGQGPEFLTYFQNEAQLEKSRLLSDRFSAERPKGSFSTLEIQRTEQGDSAMYLCASSLVSGEQYFGPGTRLTVT.

This clonotype was seen once. CDR3 region: CASSFSRGWGNSPLHF. CDR3 in DNA: TGTGCCAGCAGTTTTAGTAGGGGATGGGGTAATTCACCCCTCCACTTT. The gene calls are TRBV12-3 or TRBV12-4 and TRBJ1-6; D may be TRBD1 (5 bases). The CDR3 length is 16 residues. Trimming took 3 bases from V and 6 from J, leaving 15 bases between them.

The chain employs TRBV14 and TRBJ1-4; D remains unclear. Germline V gene lookup returns CDR1 SGHDN and CDR2 FVKESK. Trimming cost V 1 base and J 7 bases, with 13 bases left between them. This CDR3 has 15 residues. As DNA, the CDR3 is TGTGCCAGCAGCCAAGCCCGGGGAAAACCTGAAAAACTGTTTTTT. Translated, it gives CASSQARGKPEKLFF. Combining the CDR3 with reference TRBV14 and TRBJ1-4 gives the whole variable domain EAGVTQFPSHSVIEKGQTVTLRCDPISGHDNLYWYRRVMGKEIKFLLHFVKESKQDESGMPNNRFLAERTGGTYSTLKVQPAELEDSGVYFCASSQARGKPEKLFFGSGTQLSVL.

With respect to this clonotype: This may be a read error, as it is one base from a much larger clone. The V gene is TRBV6-2 or TRBV6-3, the J gene TRBJ2-5; D gene uncertain. Trimming removed 5 bases at V and 13 bases at J, with 17 bases between. Germline loops: CDR1 MNHEY, CDR2 SVGEGT. CDR3 size: 12 residues. As DNA, the CDR3 is TGTGCCAGCAGTCACGTCCGGACCGCCCGGTACTTC. Its translation is CASSHVRTARYF.

The chain joins TRBV5-5 to TRBJ2-7; a weak D match, TRBD1 (6 bases). Trimming removed 2 bases from V and 6 bases from J, with 15 bases in between. Per germline, CDR1 SGHKS and CDR2 YYEKEE (reference sequence). The CDR3 runs to 14 residues. DNA for the CDR3: TGTGCCAGCAGCTTAGTCTGGGGGCCCCTCGAGCAGTACTTC. Translating gives CASSLVWGPLEQYF.

V and J are TRBV6-6 and TRBJ2-5, with D perhaps given as TRBD1 or TRBD2 (6 bases each). V was pared by 0 bases and J by 3 bases, with 14 bases between. The germline V gene encodes CDR1 MNHNY and CDR2 SVGAGI (reference sequence). The CDR3 has 16 amino acids. Written as DNA, the CDR3 is TGTGCCAGCAGTTACTCGTCGGGGGCACAGAAAGAGACCCAGTACTTC. It is translated as CASSYSSGAQKETQYF.

V and J are TRBV9 and TRBJ2-4; the match to TRBD1 covers 9 bases. Looked up from germline, CDR1 is SGDLS and CDR2 is YYNGEE. The CDR3 has 14 amino acids. With V trimmed by 3 bases and J by 4 bases, 2 bases remained unmatched. The CDR3 nucleotides read TGTGCCAGCAGCGGGGGACAGGGTAAAAACATTCAGTACTTC. Residues: CASSGGQGKNIQYF. The full variable domain, completed using reference TRBV9 and TRBJ2-4, is DSGVTQTPKHLITATGQRVTLRCSPRSGDLSVYWYQQSLDQGLQFLIQYYNGEERAKGNILERFSAQQFPDLHSELNLSSLELGDSALYFCASSGGQGKNIQYFGAGTRLSVL.

The genes are TRBV28 and TRBJ1-5, with 11 bases that match TRBD1. This CDR3 region has 15 residues. In germline, CDR1 is MDHEN, CDR2 SYDVKM. V lost 6 bases to trimming and J lost 5 bases; unmatched junction nucleotides: 6. The CDR3 spells CASRFRDRGDQPQHF. In DNA form, the CDR3 reads TGTGCCAGCAGGTTCCGGGACAGGGGGGATCAGCCCCAGCATTTT.

The chain uses TRBV29-1 and TRBJ2-5, with 8 nucleotides matching TRBD2. Germline CDR1 reads SQVTM; CDR2 reads ANQGSEA. The CDR3 contains 13 residues. V trimming: 4 bases; J trimming: 1 base; junction bases outside the gene matches: 2. The CDR3 loop reads CSVGTSSQETQYF. Written as DNA, the CDR3 is TGCAGCGTTGGGACTAGCAGCCAAGAGACCCAGTACTTC.

The chain joins TRBV7-2 to TRBJ1-2; D gene unclear. The CDR3 totals 11 residues. V was shortened by 5 bases and J by 6 bases, with 7 bases between the two germline ends. The germline V gene has CDR1 SGHTA and CDR2 FQGNSA. CDR3 loop: CASSIQHGYTF. In DNA, the CDR3 is TGTGCCAGCAGCATACAGCATGGCTACACCTTC.

The gene calls are TRBV19 and TRBJ2-3; maybe TRBD2 (5 bases). The germline V gene has CDR1 LNHDA and CDR2 SQIVND (reference sequence). Trimming shortened V by 6 bases and J by 2 bases, and 12 bases separated the two germline ends. CDR3 size: 14 residues. The CDR3 region has the DNA TGTGCCAGTAGAATGACGGGGAACACAGATACGCAGTATTTT. Translated, it gives CASRMTGNTDTQYF.

In this sample, this clonotype turned up many times. The chain employs TRBV28 and TRBJ2-4; D possibly corresponds to TRBD2 (6 bases). The ends were cut back, 2 bases at V and 8 bases at J, with 13 bases in the middle. The CDR3 runs 14 residues. Germline V gene data show CDR1 as MDHEN and CDR2 as SYDVKM. The CDR3 protein is CASSLPGAGYIQYF. The CDR3 DNA reads TGTGCCAGCAGTTTACCGGGAGCTGGATACATTCAGTACTTC.

With regard to this clonotype: This may stem from a read error, because a much larger clone lies one nucleotide away. The CDR3, as DNA: TGCGCCAGCAGCTTGGGACGAGCGGGAGTTGGAGGAGAGACCCAGTACTTC. It yields the protein CASSLGRAGVGGETQYF. The V gene is TRBV5-1, the J gene TRBJ2-5; TRBD2 agrees at 8 bases. The length of the CDR3 is 17 residues. Trimming removed 0 bases from V and 4 bases from J; junction bases left unmatched: 11. CDR1 and CDR2 from the germline V gene are SGHRS and YFSETQ.

The J gene is TRBJ2-1, the V gene TRBV5-1; D perhaps matches TRBD2 (5 bases). V lost 4 bases and J 5 bases, leaving 16 bases between the germline ends. The CDR3 runs to 15 residues. Looked up from germline, CDR1 is SGHRS and CDR2 is YFSETQ. The CDR3 sequence: CASSLTGIANNEQFF. CDR3 nucleotides: TGCGCCAGCAGCCTTACCGGGATTGCGAACAATGAGCAGTTCTTC.

This chain connects TRBV9 to TRBJ1-1; D is perhaps TRBD1 (5 bases). This CDR3 has 15 amino acids. Trimming pared 3 bases from V and 0 bases from J, leaving 12 bases between. Germline CDR1 is SGDLS and CDR2 is YYNGEE. The CDR3 coding sequence is TGTGCCAGCAGCGGAATGACAGCCATGAACACTGAAGCTTTCTTT. Translating it yields CASSGMTAMNTEAFF. Full variable domain (outside the CDR3, taken from reference TRBV9 and TRBJ1-1): DSGVTQTPKHLITATGQRVTLRCSPRSGDLSVYWYQQSLDQGLQFLIQYYNGEERAKGNILERFSAQQFPDLHSELNLSSLELGDSALYFCASSGMTAMNTEAFFGQGTRLTVV.

The chain joins TRBV28 to TRBJ1-2; D not resolved. Germline V gene lookup returns CDR1 MDHEN and CDR2 SYDVKM. The CDR3 contains 13 residues. V lost 1 base to trimming and J lost 4 bases, with 7 bases between them. CDR3 region: CASSLYPSYGYTF. The CDR3 DNA sequence: TGTGCCAGCAGTTTATATCCCAGCTATGGCTACACCTTC.

The J gene is TRBJ2-2, the V gene TRBV11-1; 7 bases match TRBD1. Germline CDR1 reads SGHAT; CDR2 reads FQDESV (reference sequence). Trimming cost V 6 bases and J 4 bases; bases outside gene matches: 5. This CDR3 is built from 14 residues. The CDR3 nucleotides read TGTGCCAGCAGTCCCAGGGGGAGCACCGGGGAGCTGTTTTTT. Its protein product is CASSPRGSTGELFF.

This clonotype has just a few counts. The gene calls are TRBV7-2 and TRBJ1-1; D might be TRBD1 (5 bases). The CDR3 contains 15 residues. Trimming pared 2 bases from V and 0 bases from J, leaving 10 bases between. The germline CDR1 and CDR2 sequences are SGHTA and FQGNSA. In nucleotides, the CDR3 is TGTGCCAGCAGCTTACAGGGCGGGCTGAACACTGAAGCTTTCTTT. Protein: CASSLQGGLNTEAFF.

The genes are TRBV5-6 and TRBJ2-6; D not resolved. Germline V gene lookup returns CDR1 SGHDT and CDR2 YYEEEE. CDR3 length: 14 residues. V lost 5 bases and J lost 2, with 8 bases in between. The CDR3 DNA reads as TGTGCCAGCAGAGCAGGAACTGGGGCCAACGTCCTGACTTTC. This encodes CASRAGTGANVLTF.